This TCR beta chain was identified during a study of a mutant IDH1 vaccine in newly diagnosed glioma (dated by TCRdb to the early 2020s). Regarding the study in general: Of the 30 to 35 patients who were treated, 62.5% were male and 37.5% were female, and the mean age was around 43 years. Six visits were used for peripheral blood collection: V03 (baseline), V05, V07, V10, V12 and V13. Prior to enrollment, standard therapy consisting of radiotherapy alone, temozolomide alone, or radiochemotherapy with temozolomide had been administered to patients, with the combination being received by most patients. For exploratory analyses, longitudinal TCRB deep sequencing was carried out in more than 20 treated patients wherever samples were available. Overall study results and their limits: Pseudoprogression appeared unrelated to alterations in the top peripheral T cell clonotypes detected by TCRB sequencing. Selection of PBMC samples for TCRB deep sequencing was based on availability. Across multiple MHC alleles, vaccine-induced immune responses were seen in about 93% of patients. According to the authors, sample limitations meant that analyses of patient blood samples could not be reproduced.

Sample time point, as interpreted from the label and publication: baseline, week 1 (first vaccination visit). The sample's treatment or condition label, decoded: pre-vaccination baseline after standard-of-care therapy. Donors had newly diagnosed WHO grade 3 or 4 IDH1-mutant astrocytomas with loss of nuclear ATRX. The samples were drawn from NOA16, a multicentre, single-arm, open-label phase I trial in Germany that tested a mutant IDH1 peptide vaccine in humans for the first time. For immunogenicity testing, the blood drawn at visit V03 was used as the baseline sample. Genomic DNA for TCRB sequencing was isolated from EDTA blood with the DNeasy Blood and Tissue Kit. From its cysteine to its phenylalanine, the CDR3 spans 17 amino acids. Only the CDR3 DNA stays, 51 bases, in frame from base 1. V sheds 1 base and J sheds 0 bases, leaving 13 bases between their ends. The germline V gene encodes CDR1 SGHVS and CDR2 FQNEAQ.

This clone has just one count. Its target antigen remains unknown. Base quality data are lacking; no much larger clone is found one base away. Receptor amplification or capture employed the immunoSEQ multiplex PCR assay. Rearranged TCR beta chain sequences were amplified using the hsTCRB Kit according to the manufacturer's protocol. An Illumina MiSeq was used to sequence the TCRB libraries. The source study handled its data this way. Demultiplexing, trimming and gene mapping were performed with the kit vendor's proprietary platform. The table was pulled from immuneACCESS by TCRdb, which kept in-frame rearrangements only. Such tables lose some clones; where checked, under half of the loss comes from unresolved V genes, and the rest has no known cause. Clone size and the V and J calls come from that table; the DNA yielded D and trimming. This sample holds about 51,000 clones; over 65% were observed only once. The ten most abundant clones make up 1.5% to 2% of the sample.

The specimen was PBMCs, collected from a glioma patient treated with radiotherapy, temozolomide or both. The origin of this receptor is a woman in her forties with glioma. This chain joins TRBV7-8 to TRBJ1-3, and TRBD1 may be the D gene, going by 5 matching bases. The bases are TGTGCCAGCAGCTTAGTCGGGCTCGGGGGCTCTGGAAACACCATATATTTT. This codes for CASSLVGLGGSGNTIYF. This CDR3, with the reference TRBV7-8 and TRBJ1-3 proteins standing in past its ends, gives the full variable domain GAGVSQSPRYKVAKRGQDVALRCDPISGHVSLFWYQQALGQGPEFLTYFQNEAQLDKSGLPSDRFFAERPEGSVSTLKIQRTQQEDSAVYLCASSLVGLGGSGNTIYFGEGSWLTVV.